This T cell receptor (beta chain) was sequenced during a study of blood T cell repertoires in COVID-19. At the level of the study: Specimens from acute and convalescent COVID-19 originated in the United States, Italy and Spain. The cDNA or gDNA used as material had been derived from T cells, B-cell-depleted T cells, or PBMCs.

CDR3 size: 16 residues. Germline-derived CDR1 and CDR2 are SSHAT and FNYEAQ (reference sequence). V lost 5 bases to trimming and J lost 12 bases; unmatched junction nucleotides: 16. Per the authors' pipeline: Amplification from reference gene primers served as the basis for estimated nucleated cell counts. Repertoires were generated with immunoSEQ multiplex PCR, while TCRdb's copy carries only in-frame clones and drops some. V and J calls and clone size follow that table, whereas D and trimming were derived from the DNA. The sample yields about 360,000 clones, approximately 86% seen once. This sequence originates from a human donor in a cohort sampled during active COVID-19. The V gene is TRBV7-7, the J gene TRBJ2-1; 10 nucleotides line up with TRBD2. Sequencing was performed on peripheral blood. CDR3 residues: CASSAGLAGDAGGQFF. In DNA, the CDR3 is TGTGCCAGCAGCGCGGGGCTAGCGGGAGATGCTGGCGGGCAGTTCTTC.